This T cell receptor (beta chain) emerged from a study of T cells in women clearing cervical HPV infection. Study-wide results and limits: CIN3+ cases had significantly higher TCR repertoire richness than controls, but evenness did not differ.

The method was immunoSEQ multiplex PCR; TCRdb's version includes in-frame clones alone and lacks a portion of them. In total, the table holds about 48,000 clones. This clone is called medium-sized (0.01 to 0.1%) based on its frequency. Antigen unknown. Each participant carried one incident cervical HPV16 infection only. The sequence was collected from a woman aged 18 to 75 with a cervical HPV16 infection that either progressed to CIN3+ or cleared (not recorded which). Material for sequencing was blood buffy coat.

The CDR3 here is CASSRYGTEAFF. CDR3 DNA, as far as it was read: TGTGCCAGCAGCCGTTACGGCACTGAA. The chain links TRBV12-3 or TRBV12-4 to TRBJ1-1; D is undetermined. The read finishes 3 residues shy of the CDR3 end, and the germline J gene is used to complete it. The CDR3 has 12 amino acids. V lost 6 bases and J lost 4, with 9 bases in between.